This is a list of T cell receptor beta chains from one sample in a study of beta chain features in type 1 diabetes. Data came from immunoSEQ multiplex PCR; TCRdb stores just in-frame clones and leaves some out. Of around 280,000 clones listed, roughly 15% were seen once; the top ten hold less than 0.02%. Specimen: naive CD4+ T cells from blood. Receptor source: a man between 18 and 35 years old with type 1 diabetes. Both conserved end residues are part of each CDR3. A D gene is named only where the DNA matches it firmly. The listing skips clone size in some rows; elsewhere it reads once, few, many or a size class.

>TRBD1|TRBJ1-2|TRBV28|.
TGTGCCAGCATCCAAGACAGGGGGAACTATGGCTACACCTTC
CASIQDRGNYGYTF
>TRBD1|TRBJ2-7|TRBV27|few
TGTGCCAGCAGTTCCCCCGGGACAGGGTCCTACGAGCAGTACTTC
CASSSPGTGSYEQYF
>.|TRBJ2-3|TRBV30|.
TGTGCCTGGAGTGTTTTAGCCGATACGCAGTATTTT
CAWSVLADTQYF
>.|TRBJ2-7|TRBV14|.
TGTGCCAGCAGCCAAGCGGTCGACGAGCAGTACTTC
CASSQAVDEQYF
>TRBD1|TRBJ1-1|TRBV29-1|.
TGCAGCGTTGAAGAACAGGGGGAGGCTGAAGCTTTCTTT
CSVEEQGEAEAFF
>.|TRBJ1-1|TRBV29-1|few
TGCAGCGTTTTACGGGTTCTGAACACTGAAGCTTTCTTT
CSVLRVLNTEAFF
>.|TRBJ2-7|TRBV6-5|.
TGTGCCAGCACCCTCGGCGGGGCCCACTACGAGCAGTACTTC
CASTLGGAHYEQYF
>.|TRBJ2-3|TRBV2|.
TGTGCCAGCACCACAGCCATACCATGGCAGTATTTT
CASTTAIPWQYF
>TRBD2|TRBJ2-5|TRBV29-1|.
TGCAGCGTTGTAGTCACCAGCGGGAAGGAGACCCAGTACTTC
CSVVVTSGKETQYF
>.|TRBJ2-3|TRBV19|few
TGTGCCAGTAACGCGGGATTCACAGATACGCAGTATTTT
CASNAGFTDTQYF
>TRBD2|TRBJ2-5|TRBV5-1|.
TGCGCCAGCAGCCGCGCGGGAGAGGCAGAGACCCAGTACTTC
CASSRAGEAETQYF
>.|TRBJ1-5|TRBV5-1|few
TGCGCCAGCAGCCTGGAGGGGGGGGCCCAGCATTTT
CASSLEGGAQHF
>.|TRBJ1-5|TRBV29-1|.
TGCAGCGTTGCAGGCAGTCCCAATCAGCCCCAGCATTTT
CSVAGSPNQPQHF
>.|TRBJ1-2|TRBV18|few
TGTGCCAGCTCACCCCGGGAGGAGCGCTATGGCTACACCTTC
CASSPREERYGYTF
>.|TRBJ2-3|TRBV18|few
TGTGCCAGCTCACCCACGGCTAGCGTCACAGATACGCAGTATTTT
CASSPTASVTDTQYF
>.|TRBJ2-7|TRBV5-1|.
TGCGCCAGCAGCGGGTCAGGGGTCGAGCAGTACTTC
CASSGSGVEQYF
>TRBD1|TRBJ2-3|TRBV15|.
TGTGCCATCCGAAGCAGGGGGACAGATACGCAGTATTTT
CAIRSRGTDTQYF
>.|TRBJ2-2|TRBV7-2|few
TGTGCCAGCAGCCAAGACAGAATCGGGGAGCTGTTTTTT
CASSQDRIGELFF
>TRBD2|TRBJ2-5|TRBV23-1|.
TGCGCCAGCAGTCTTACGCGAAGGGAGGTAGCGGGAGGGCCAAACGAGGAGACCCAGTACTTC
CASSLTRREVAGGPNEETQYF
>.|TRBJ1-1|TRBV4-3|.
TGCGCCAGCAGCCCGCAGATTACGGGTACTGAAGCTTTCTTT
CASSPQITGTEAFF
>TRBD1|TRBJ1-6|TRBV9|many
TGTGCCAGCAGCGTAGAAGGCAGGGGGGAGTCACCCCTCCACTTT
CASSVEGRGESPLHF
>TRBD2|TRBJ2-7|TRBV29-1|.
TGCAGCGTGGAAGCGGGGAACTACGAGCAGTACTTC
CSVEAGNYEQYF
>TRBD1|TRBJ2-6|TRBV7-9|few
TGTGCCAGCAGCTTAGGGACAGGTAGCTCTGGGGCCAACGTCCTGACTTTC
CASSLGTGSSGANVLTF